This T cell receptor (beta chain) came from a study of blood T cell repertoires in COVID-19. About the research overall: The samples span acute and convalescent COVID-19 from the United States, Italy and Spain. The analysed material was cDNA or gDNA that came from T cells, B-cell-depleted T cells, or PBMCs.

With V trimmed by 6 bases and J by 3 bases, 8 bases remained unmatched. CDR1 and CDR2 (germline): SNHLY, FYNNEI. The CDR3 totals 15 residues. Per the original methods: Amplified reference gene primers provided the basis for estimating nucleated cell counts. The method was immunoSEQ multiplex PCR; TCRdb's version includes in-frame clones alone and lacks a portion of them. V, J and clone size were drawn from that table, and D and trimming were deduced from the DNA. The sample holds around 16,000 clones, 80% to 90% seen once. The specimen sequenced was peripheral blood. This chain links TRBV2 with TRBJ1-1; TRBD1 matches 9 bases. The TCR comes from a man of 80 years or more with active COVID-19. The CDR3 protein is CASRQQGARDTEAFF. CDR3 nucleotide sequence: TGTGCCAGCAGGCAACAGGGGGCTCGGGACACTGAAGCTTTCTTT.